The clone carrying this TCR beta chain was counted many times. Its antigen is as yet unknown. The sample is drawn from a study of identical twins. General observations from the study: Shared out-of-frame alpha sequences (those common to twins) showed excess low generation probability. Fewer insertions were carried by abundant cord blood beta clonotypes, but none was seen in memory repertoires.

The authors used template switching to add a universal primer site and gave cDNA unique molecular identifiers. TCRdb processed the 5' RACE reads anew with MiXCR; each CDR3 protein has one entry. Of 550,000 to 800,000 distinct CDR3 sequences listed, about 7% are singletons. The CDR3 loop spans 15 amino acids. The trim removed 5 bases at V and 5 bases at J, leaving 6 bases unmatched. Germline V gene data show CDR1 as MNHEY and CDR2 as SMNVEV (reference sequence). The same sample was also used in a study of yellow fever vaccine responses in identical twins.

Sequencing was done on a sample of PBMCs. The sequence came from a woman aged 18-29 years in good health. The chain combines TRBV27 with TRBJ1-5; 10 bases are shared with TRBD1. DNA for the CDR3: TGTGCCAGCAGTCGACAGGGGGCAGAGGATCAGCCCCAGCATTTT. Translated, it gives CASSRQGAEDQPQHF.